The 11 T cell receptor beta chains reported below all come from one sample, sequenced in a study of CD8+ T cells in alopecia areata. Extracted RNA was reverse transcribed, and the resulting cDNA served as sequencing template. Only in-frame clones appear in the TCRdb table, and some are missing; sequencing was by immunoSEQ multiplex PCR. The data hold roughly 250,000 clones, with around 67% observed a single time. The input for sequencing was CD4+ T cells sorted from blood, taken at week 0. Source of these receptors: a human donor with alopecia areata.

On this clone itself: The same CDR3 is also encoded by other DNA sequences in this sample. V and J are TRBV2 and TRBJ1-1; a possible D gene is TRBD1 (5 bases). The CDR3 spans 11 residues. CDR1 SNHLY and CDR2 FYNNEI come from the germline V gene. Trimming pared 4 bases from V and 5 bases from J, leaving 5 bases between. The DNA for the CDR3 is TGTGCCAGCAGTGGGGGGACTGAAGCTTTCTTT. This translates into CASSGGTEAFF. The complete variable domain, with remaining parts taken from reference TRBV2 and TRBJ1-1, reads EPEVTQTPSHQVTQMGQEVILRCVPISNHLYFYWYRQILGQKVEFLVSFYNNEISEKSEIFDDQFSVERPDGSNFTLKIRSTKLEDSAMYFCASSGGTEAFFGQGTRLTVV.

A single count supports this clone. The chain employs TRBV10-3 and TRBJ2-1; TRBD2 matches 8 bases. Germline loops: CDR1 ENHRY, CDR2 SYGVKD. With 4 bases clipped from V and 5 bases from J, the junction kept 4 bases outside the gene matches. This CDR3 comprises 14 residues. The DNA for the CDR3 is TGTGCCATCAGTGGTAGCGGGGAGAACAATGAGCAGTTCTTC. Translated: CAISGSGENNEQFF.

The CDR3 region has the DNA TGCAGCCCTGCTCGCAGGCGGGACACTGAAGCTTTCTTT. Amino acid sequence: CSPARRRDTEAFF. This chain connects TRBV29-1 to TRBJ1-1; D is unresolved. With 8 bases removed from V and 3 bases from J, the gap between germline ends came to 16 bases. Germline assignment: CDR1 SQVTM and CDR2 ANQGSEA. The CDR3 has 13 residues. The complete variable domain, with remaining parts taken from reference TRBV29-1 and TRBJ1-1, reads SAVISQKPSRDICQRGTSLTIQCQVDSQVTMMFWYRQQPGQSLTLIATANQGSEATYESGFVIDKFPISRPNLTFSTLTVSNMSPEDSSIYLCSPARRRDTEAFFGQGTRLTVV.

The rearrangement uses TRBV2 and TRBJ2-5, with D possibly matching TRBD1 (6 bases). CDR1 and CDR2 from the germline V gene are SNHLY and FYNNEI. Trimming removed 7 bases from V and 0 bases from J, with 6 bases in between. CDR3 length: 12 amino acids. CDR3 sequence reads: CASKGDQETQYF. The CDR3, as DNA: TGTGCCAGCAAGGGGGACCAAGAGACCCAGTACTTC.

This clone was found a few times. The chain couples TRBV30 to TRBJ2-3; 10 nucleotides agree with TRBD2. The CDR3 sequence is 13 residues long. V lost 8 bases, J lost 5 bases, and 7 bases stayed unmatched. Germline assignment: CDR1 GTSNPN and CDR2 SVGIG (reference sequence). The chain's CDR3 is CARAGGPRDTQYF. Here the CDR3 DNA reads TGTGCCAGAGCGGGGGGGCCTAGAGATACGCAGTATTTT.

The V call is TRBV7-9, the J call TRBJ1-1; D call uncertain. CDR3 length equals 13 residues. Trimming removed 4 bases at V and 5 bases at J, with 11 bases between. The germline V gene encodes CDR1 SEHNR and CDR2 FQNEAQ (reference sequence). DNA of the CDR3: TGTGCCAGCAGCTCCGAATTGGGAACTGAAGCTTTCTTT. This codes for CASSSELGTEAFF.

The V and J genes are TRBV29-1 and TRBJ1-2; D gene uncertain. The germline V gene has CDR1 SQVTM and CDR2 ANQGSEA. The CDR3 is made up of 12 amino acids. Trimming removed 6 bases at V and 8 bases at J, with 16 bases between. CDR3 loop: CSVADDGWGYTF. The CDR3 DNA is TGCAGCGTCGCCGACGATGGGTGGGGCTACACCTTC.

The chain uses TRBV7-6 and TRBJ2-5, with D tentatively TRBD1 (6 bases). Germline assignment: CDR1 SGHVS and CDR2 FNYEAQ. The CDR3 has 11 residues. V lost 5 bases to trimming and J lost 7 bases, with 8 bases between them. The CDR3: CASSRGGTQYF. The CDR3 DNA sequence: TGTGCCAGCAGCAGAGGGGGGACCCAGTACTTC.

A remark on this clone: Other DNA sequences in the same sample also yield this CDR3. DNA for the CDR3: TGCAGCGTTGAAGACAGTTACGAGCAGTACTTC. Translation: CSVEDSYEQYF. V usage is TRBV29-1 and J usage is TRBJ2-7; D gene ambiguous. Trimming cost V 0 bases and J 4 bases, with 4 bases left between them. The CDR3 length is 11 residues. Germline V gene lookup returns CDR1 SQVTM and CDR2 ANQGSEA.

The gene calls are TRBV15 and TRBJ2-5, with D possibly TRBD1 on 5 matching bases. This CDR3 has 13 amino acids. Per germline, CDR1 LNHNV and CDR2 YYDKDF (reference sequence). The V end lost 8 bases, the J end lost 5 bases, and 15 bases lay between the germline ends. CDR3 sequence (DNA): TGTGCCACCTCCCAGGGCTTGTTTGAGACCCAGTACTTC. It codes for CATSQGLFETQYF. The full variable domain, completed using reference TRBV15 and TRBJ2-5, is DAMVIQNPRYQVTQFGKPVTLSCSQTLNHNVMYWYQQKSSQAPKLLFHYYDKDFNNEADTPDNFQSRRPNTSFCFLDIRSPGLGDTAMYLCATSQGLFETQYFGPGTRLLVL.

The rearrangement uses TRBV5-6 and TRBJ2-7; D call uncertain. The CDR3 loop spans 11 amino acids. Germline CDR1 is SGHDT and CDR2 is YYEEEE. The V and J ends lost 4 bases and 3 bases respectively, with 5 bases between them. CDR3 in amino acids: CASSRDYEQYF. In DNA form, the CDR3 reads TGTGCCAGCAGCAGAGACTACGAGCAGTACTTC.